The entry below gives a single TCR beta chain sequence along with its context. Its antigen is unknown. 5'RACE template switching with UMIs generated TCR beta cDNA. TCRdb re-called the 5' RACE reads and catalogs CDR3 proteins one per entry, DNA excluded. The sample table includes about 110,000 distinct CDR3 sequences. This entry belongs to a study of T cells expressing NK-cell markers. Study in general: Sorted CD3+CD56-NKG2C+, CD3+CD56+NKG2C- and CD3+CD56+NKG2C+ T cells were the source of the TCR beta repertoires. HCMV seropositivity characterized most of the eight sequenced donors, and seronegativity one.

Germline CDR1 reads LGHNA; CDR2 reads YSLEER. The CDR3 consists of 16 residues. General study findings and limits: Expanded NKG2C+ T cell clones had unclear HCMV specificity.

The clonotype was recovered from a woman between 18 and 70 years old in good health. The chain employs TRBV4-3 and TRBJ2-3; TCRdb designates TRBD1, a call that cannot be tested without DNA. Specimen: blood T cells: a sorted CD56 or NKG2C T cell subset, CD4+ or CD8+ T cells, or bulk PBMC T cells (not recorded which). CDR3 amino acids: CASSQDYTGITDTQYF.